This record concerns one T cell receptor (beta chain) sequence. What it binds is unknown. This sample was included in a study of shared clonotypes between healthy human individuals. Study context: Each donor's CD8 memory used one plate, CD8 naive two, each CD4 subset three. Broader study findings: Shared clonotypes: about 4.6% naive CD4, around 3.7% naive CD8, less than 2.5% memory CD4, 0.4% memory CD8.

CDR1 and CDR2 from the germline V gene are MNHEY and SMNVEV (reference sequence). Deletions cut 6 bases from V and 7 bases from J, with 12 bases between. This CDR3 comprises 12 residues. Clones were read by immunoSEQ multiplex PCR, and TCRdb kept only the in-frame ones, dropping some. Of roughly 2 million clones detected, approximately 96% appear once; the ten largest clones hold 0.1% to 0.15%. The chain recombines TRBV27 with TRBJ1-2; D is ambiguous. The sample comprised naive CD4+ T cells sorted from blood. Subset described: CD45RA+ positively selected. The clonotype was recovered from a man younger than 35 in good health. The CDR3 DNA is TGTGCCAGCAGCCAAGACATGTTTGGCTACACCTTC. This gives the protein CASSQDMFGYTF.